These 21 T cell receptor beta chains were sequenced from one sample in a study of CD4 T cells in relation to SARS-CoV-2 and coronaviruses. The unexposed donors gave CD4+ T cells in about 2010-2019, prior to COVID-19. After about ten days of culture, CD4+ T cells were isolated. Only in-frame clones appear in the TCRdb table, and some are missing; sequencing was by immunoSEQ multiplex PCR. Of roughly 29,000 clones listed, around 84% are singletons. Their cognate antigens are unknown. Sequenced: CD4+ T cells from PBMCs, cultured in vitro. The receptors derive from a human donor in good health.

This clone was recorded only once. V gene TRBV19 combines with J gene TRBJ1-4; a weak D match, TRBD1 (6 bases). Deletions cut 1 base from V and 5 bases from J, with 8 bases between. This CDR3 is built from 14 residues. Per the germline V gene, CDR1 is LNHDA and CDR2 is SQIVND (reference sequence). The chain's CDR3 is CASSIGTANEKLFF. The DNA for the CDR3 is TGTGCCAGTAGTATAGGGACAGCCAATGAAAAACTGTTTTTT.

The V call is TRBV4-3, the J call TRBJ2-7; D gene ambiguous. The CDR3 consists of 16 residues. Germline V gene data show CDR1 as LGHNA and CDR2 as YSLEER. Trimming left V 0 bases short and J 5 bases short, with 17 bases between. Here the CDR3 DNA reads TGCGCCAGCAGCCAAGATATGGTATCTGCAGTAGACGAGCAGTACTTC. This translates into CASSQDMVSAVDEQYF.

The chain employs TRBV19 and TRBJ2-6; D is undetermined. The V gene's germline CDR1 is LNHDA and CDR2 SQIVND (reference sequence). The CDR3 covers 14 residues. Deletions cut 5 bases from V and 3 bases from J, with 8 bases between. The CDR3 reads CASSLINGANVLTF. Written as DNA, the CDR3 is TGTGCCAGTAGTCTGATAAATGGGGCCAACGTCCTGACTTTC.

The chain couples TRBV19 to TRBJ1-2; TRBD1 is a possible D gene (5 bases). There are 14 residues in the CDR3. Germline V CDR1 and CDR2: LNHDA, SQIVND (reference sequence). V lost 5 bases and J lost 4, with 14 bases in between. This CDR3 reads CASSVRQSLYGYTF. CDR3 in DNA: TGTGCCAGTAGTGTCCGACAGAGCCTCTATGGCTACACCTTC. The full variable domain, completed using reference TRBV19 and TRBJ1-2, is DGGITQSPKYLFRKEGQNVTLSCEQNLNHDAMYWYRQDPGQGLRLIYYSQIVNDFQKGDIAEGYSVSREKKESFPLTVTSAQKNPTAFYLCASSVRQSLYGYTFGSGTRLTVV.

A few counts support this clone. The V gene is TRBV29-1, the J gene TRBJ1-2; 11 bases are shared with TRBD1. The germline CDR1 and CDR2 sequences are SQVTM and ANQGSEA. Trimming took 5 bases from V and 4 from J; bases not matched to a gene: 9. The length of the CDR3 is 15 residues. CDR3 loop: CSVSGDRGVSYGYTF. In DNA form, the CDR3 reads TGCAGCGTTTCTGGGGACAGGGGGGTATCCTATGGCTACACCTTC.

This rearrangement joins TRBV10-3 to TRBJ2-4; 9 nucleotides agree with TRBD2. The ends lost 0 bases at V and 1 base at J; junction bases unmatched: 10. CDR1 and CDR2 (germline): ENHRY, SYGVKD. This CDR3 has 19 residues. CDR3: CAISESRLADLWAKNIQYF. CDR3 nucleotides: TGTGCCATCAGTGAGTCGCGACTAGCGGACCTCTGGGCCAAAAACATTCAGTACTTC.

V usage is TRBV7-2 and J usage is TRBJ2-7, with 7 bases fitting TRBD1. In germline, CDR1 is SGHTA, CDR2 FQGNSA. With 6 bases clipped from V and 2 bases from J, the junction kept 7 bases outside the gene matches. The CDR3 length is 14 residues. The CDR3 nucleotides read TGTGCCAGCAGTGGACAGGTCGGGGCCTACGAGCAGTACTTC. Its translation is CASSGQVGAYEQYF.

This CDR3 reads CASSSEQTQYF. The CDR3 coding sequence is TGTGCCAGCAGCTCAGAGCAGACCCAGTACTTC. J is TRBJ2-5 and V is TRBV7-9; D gene ambiguous. The germline V and J ends were trimmed by 4 bases and 6 bases, with 6 bases remaining between them. CDR1 SEHNR and CDR2 FQNEAQ come from the germline V gene (reference sequence). The CDR3 runs 11 residues. Complete variable domain (other parts from reference TRBV7-9 and TRBJ2-5): DTGVSQNPRHKITKRGQNVTFRCDPISEHNRLYWYRQTLGQGPEFLTYFQNEAQLEKSRLLSDRFSAERPKGSFSTLEIQRTEQGDSAMYLCASSSEQTQYFGPGTRLLVL.

This clone was counted only a few times. V gene TRBV6-5 combines with J gene TRBJ2-7; 12 bases match TRBD1. Per the germline V gene, CDR1 is MNHEY and CDR2 is SVGAGI. V was clipped by 7 bases and J by 7 bases; unmatched bases: 11. This CDR3 is 15 amino acids long. Written as DNA, the CDR3 is TGTGCCAGCACCGTCGTGGGACAGGGGGCGAGTGAGCAGTACTTC. Its protein product is CASTVVGQGASEQYF.

The chain couples TRBV3-1 (or the pseudogene TRBV3-2) to TRBJ2-7, with D uncertain. The CDR3 consists of 11 residues. V lost 0 bases, J lost 6 bases, and 3 bases lay in between. Germline V gene data show CDR1 as LGHDT and CDR2 as YNNKEL (reference sequence). CDR3 nucleotide sequence: TGTGCCAGCAGCCAAGAGAGCGAGCAGTACTTC. The encoded protein is CASSQESEQYF.

Only a few counts were recorded for this clone. The chain uses TRBV20-1 and TRBJ2-5; D is uncertain. The V end lost 3 bases, the J end lost 5 bases, and 16 bases lay between the germline ends. The germline CDR1 and CDR2 sequences are DFQATT and SNEGSKA (reference sequence). The CDR3 has 14 amino acids. CDR3 protein: CSASSPPPFETQYF. For the CDR3, the DNA is TGCAGTGCTAGTTCCCCCCCTCCGTTTGAGACCCAGTACTTC.

J is TRBJ1-1 and V is TRBV27; no firm D call. Germline CDR1 and CDR2: MNHEY and SMNVEV (reference sequence). V gave up 3 bases and J gave up 1 base, with 9 bases separating them. The CDR3 spans 14 residues. The CDR3 DNA sequence: TGTGCCAGCAGTTTCCCGGGCGGGAACACTGAAGCTTTCTTT. Its translation: CASSFPGGNTEAFF.

The rearrangement joins TRBV6-5 to TRBJ2-3; 10 nucleotides agree with TRBD2. CDR1 and CDR2 from the germline V gene are MNHEY and SVGAGI. Trimming cost V 8 bases and J 4 bases; bases outside gene matches: 9. The CDR3 sequence is 15 residues long. This chain's CDR3 is CASQASGSIADTQYF. In DNA, the CDR3 is TGTGCCAGCCAGGCTAGCGGGAGTATCGCAGATACGCAGTATTTT.

The chain links TRBV9 to TRBJ2-2; 13 nucleotides agree with TRBD2. Germline lookup yields CDR1 SGDLS and CDR2 YYNGEE. V lost 0 bases, J lost 0 bases, and 2 bases stayed unmatched. The CDR3 totals 18 residues. The CDR3 region has the DNA TGTGCCAGCAGCGTAGGACTAGCGGGAGGCGCGAACACCGGGGAGCTGTTTTTT. It encodes CASSVGLAGGANTGELFF.

The chain has TRBV19 and TRBJ1-1, with 8 bases lining up with TRBD1. The length of the CDR3 is 12 residues. Trimming took 5 bases from V and 14 from J; bases not matched to a gene: 10. CDR1 is LNHDA and CDR2 is SQIVND in the germline V gene (reference sequence). This chain's CDR3 is CASSPSDRESFF. CDR3 sequence (DNA): TGTGCCAGTAGTCCCTCGGACAGGGAGTCCTTCTTT.

V usage is TRBV18 and J usage is TRBJ2-7, with TRBD1 as a possible D gene (6 bases). The CDR3 consists of 13 residues. Looked up from germline, CDR1 is KGHSH and CDR2 is LQKENI. Trimming removed 3 bases from V and 3 bases from J, with 9 bases in between. The CDR3 nucleotides are TGTGCCAGCTCACCGGGACATTTCTACGAGCAGTACTTC. It yields the protein CASSPGHFYEQYF.

The V gene is TRBV27, the J gene TRBJ2-1; 7 positions match TRBD2. Germline CDR1 is MNHEY and CDR2 is SMNVEV (reference sequence). J was trimmed by 4 bases and V by 2 bases; bases with no gene match: 8. CDR3 length: 16 amino acids. CDR3 residues: CASSLSPAGAYNEQFF. The CDR3 DNA sequence: TGTGCCAGCAGTTTAAGTCCGGCGGGAGCATACAATGAGCAGTTCTTC.

The chain carries TRBV5-1 and TRBJ2-7; possible D gene TRBD1, 6 bases. The CDR3 has 14 amino acids. V was cut by 4 bases and J by 6 bases, with 17 bases left in between. The germline CDR1 and CDR2 sequences are SGHRS and YFSETQ. For the CDR3, the DNA is TGCGCCAGCAGCCGTGGACAGTTACCCTCCGAGCAGTACTTC. Translation: CASSRGQLPSEQYF.

The V and J genes are TRBV18 and TRBJ2-7, with a weak D call TRBD1 (6 bases). Germline CDR1 reads KGHSH; CDR2 reads LQKENI. V dropped 3 bases and J dropped 6 bases, with 18 bases sitting between them. This CDR3 is 15 amino acids long. This chain's CDR3 is CASSPPFYTGSEQYF. In DNA form, the CDR3 reads TGTGCCAGCTCACCCCCCTTTTATACAGGGAGCGAGCAGTACTTC.

The chain combines TRBV5-5 with TRBJ1-4, with 7 bases identical to TRBD1. Germline CDR1 SGHKS, CDR2 YYEKEE (reference sequence). V dropped 0 bases and J dropped 0; count of bases not matched to a gene: 2. CDR3 length equals 16 residues. Written as DNA, the CDR3 is TGTGCCAGCAGCTTGGGGCAGGGGGCAACTAATGAAAAACTGTTTTTT. It is translated as CASSLGQGATNEKLFF.

This sequence joins TRBV7-9 and TRBJ2-2, with D uncertain. The CDR3 totals 14 residues. Trimming shortened V by 5 bases and J by 5 bases, and 12 bases separated the two germline ends. The germline CDR1 and CDR2 sequences are SEHNR and FQNEAQ (reference sequence). The CDR3 sequence: CASSPMWETGELFF. The CDR3 coding sequence is TGTGCCAGCAGCCCGATGTGGGAAACCGGGGAGCTGTTTTTT.